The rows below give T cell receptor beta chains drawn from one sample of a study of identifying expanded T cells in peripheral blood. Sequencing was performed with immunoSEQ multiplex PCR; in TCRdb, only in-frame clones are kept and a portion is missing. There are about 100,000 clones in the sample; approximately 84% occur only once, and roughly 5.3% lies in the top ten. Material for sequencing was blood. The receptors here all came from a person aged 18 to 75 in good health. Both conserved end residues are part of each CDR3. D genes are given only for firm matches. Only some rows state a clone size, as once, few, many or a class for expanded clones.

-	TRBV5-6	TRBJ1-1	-	CASSYRDAEAFF	TGTGCCAGCAGCTACCGAGATGCTGAAGCTTTCTTT
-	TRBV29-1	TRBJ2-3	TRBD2	CSGRTSISDTQYF	TGCAGCGGCAGGACTAGCATTTCGGATACGCAGTATTTT
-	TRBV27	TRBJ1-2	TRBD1	CASSSSTGAIYGYTF	TGTGCCAGCAGTTCCTCCACAGGGGCCATCTATGGCTACACCTTC
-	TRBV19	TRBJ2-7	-	CASSTTRDSYEQYF	TGTGCCAGTAGTACTACGCGAGATTCCTACGAGCAGTACTTC
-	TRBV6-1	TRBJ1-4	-	CASSEFGGLEKLFF	TGTGCCAGCAGTGAATTCGGGGGGCTAGAAAAACTGTTTTTT
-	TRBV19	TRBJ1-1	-	CASCLGTEAFF	TGTGCCAGTTGTTTGGGGACTGAAGCTTTCTTT
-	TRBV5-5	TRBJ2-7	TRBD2	CASSLVLTVIRAGVEQYF	TGTGCCAGCAGCTTGGTCTTGACTGTCATTCGAGCGGGGGTCGAGCAGTACTTC
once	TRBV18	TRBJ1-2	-	CASSPDRLWGYTF	TGTGCCAGCTCACCCGACAGGTTATGGGGCTACACCTTC
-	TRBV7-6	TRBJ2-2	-	CASSPSGQKITGELFF	TGTGCCAGCAGCCCCTCCGGACAGAAGATCACCGGGGAGCTGTTTTTT
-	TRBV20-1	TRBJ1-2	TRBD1	CSAEGASGYTF	TGCAGTGCAGAGGGGGCGTCGGGCTACACCTTC
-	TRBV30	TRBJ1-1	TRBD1	CAWTGTGDEGTEAFF	TGTGCCTGGACCGGGACAGGGGACGAAGGCACTGAAGCTTTCTTT
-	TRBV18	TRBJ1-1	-	CASSPLNSPTATNTEAFF	TGTGCCAGCTCACCACTTAATTCGCCAACCGCGACTAACACTGAAGCTTTCTTT
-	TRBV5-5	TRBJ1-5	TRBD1	CASSLFGTVNQPQHF	TGTGCCAGCAGCTTGTTCGGGACAGTCAATCAGCCCCAGCATTTT